The sequence of this T cell receptor (beta chain) was determined in a study of early T cells in non-severe SARS-CoV-2 infection. Comments on this clonotype: The antigen is undetermined.

General study results and limits: Anti-spike CD8 responses were favored in VDJdb matching, and private and CD4 specificities were missed.

Each single cDNA molecule received a unique molecular identifier. One entry per CDR3 protein, called by TCRdb with MiXCR from the 5' RACE reads. In the table there are more than 65,000 distinct CDR3 sequences, about an eighth of which are singletons. J lost 0 bases, V lost 8 bases, and 3 bases had no gene match. Germline V gene lookup returns CDR1 KGHDR and CDR2 SFDVKD. The CDR3 loop spans 14 amino acids. The rearrangement joins TRBV24-1 to TRBJ2-1, with 7 bases matching TRBD1. This clonotype was sampled from an adult who was a healthcare worker with PCR-confirmed SARS-CoV-2 infection or an uninfected control (not recorded which). The sequencing sample was made of whole blood. In DNA, the CDR3 is TGTGCCACCAAAGGGGGCAGCTCCTACAATGAGCAGTTCTTC. Its protein product is CATKGGSSYNEQFF.